This TCR beta chain was recorded in a study of cytomegalovirus exposure and HLA in healthy donors. Germline CDR1 reads SGHVS; CDR2 reads FNYEAQ. The CDR3 is 17 residues long. V shed 1 base and J shed 2 bases, with 15 bases lying between them. The PCR had 60 Vbeta and 13 Jbeta primers. The method was immunoSEQ multiplex PCR; TCRdb's version includes in-frame clones alone and lacks a portion of them. The sample yields about 200,000 clones, less than 90% seen once. The sequenced sample was PBMCs. This chain connects TRBV7-6 to TRBJ1-3; perhaps TRBD1 as D (5 bases). The clonotype comes from a woman aged 30 to 39 in good health and CMV-seronegative. CDR3 loop: CASSLEGREPTGNTIYF. The CDR3 DNA reads TGTGCCAGCAGCTTAGAGGGGCGGGAGCCAACTGGAAACACCATATATTTT. Drawing the rest from reference TRBV7-6 and TRBJ1-3, the complete variable domain is GAGVSQSPRYKVTKRGQDVALRCDPISGHVSLYWYRQALGQGPEFLTYFNYEAQQDKSGLPNDRFSAERPEGSISTLTIQRTEQRDSAMYRCASSLEGREPTGNTIYFGEGSWLTVV.